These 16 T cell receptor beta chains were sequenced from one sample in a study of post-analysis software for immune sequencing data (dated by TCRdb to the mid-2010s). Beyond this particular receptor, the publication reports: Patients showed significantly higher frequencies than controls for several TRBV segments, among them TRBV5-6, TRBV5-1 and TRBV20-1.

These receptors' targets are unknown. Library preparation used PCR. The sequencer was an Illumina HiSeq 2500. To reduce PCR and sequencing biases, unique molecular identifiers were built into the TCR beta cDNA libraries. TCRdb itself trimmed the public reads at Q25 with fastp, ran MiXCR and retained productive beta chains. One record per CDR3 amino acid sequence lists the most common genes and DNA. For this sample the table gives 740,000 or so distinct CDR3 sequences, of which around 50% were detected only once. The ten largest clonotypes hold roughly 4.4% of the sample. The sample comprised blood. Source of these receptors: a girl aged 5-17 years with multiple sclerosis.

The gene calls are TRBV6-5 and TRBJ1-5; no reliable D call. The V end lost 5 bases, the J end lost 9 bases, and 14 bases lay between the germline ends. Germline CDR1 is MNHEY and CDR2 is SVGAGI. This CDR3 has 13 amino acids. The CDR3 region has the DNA TGTGCCAGCAGTAAAAACTTCAGATTGCCCCAGCATTTT. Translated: CASSKNFRLPQHF.

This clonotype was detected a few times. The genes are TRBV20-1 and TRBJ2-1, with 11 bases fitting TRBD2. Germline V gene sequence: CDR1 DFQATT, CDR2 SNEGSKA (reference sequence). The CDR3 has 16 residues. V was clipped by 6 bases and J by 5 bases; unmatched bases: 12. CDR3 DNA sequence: TGCAGTGCCAGGCTGTTAGCGGGGGGGCGGAACAATGAGCAGTTCTTC. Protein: CSARLLAGGRNNEQFF.

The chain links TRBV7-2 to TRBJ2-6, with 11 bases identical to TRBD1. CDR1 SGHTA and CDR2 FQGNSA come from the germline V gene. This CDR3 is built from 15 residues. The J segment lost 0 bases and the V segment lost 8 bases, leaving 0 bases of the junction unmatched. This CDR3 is CASGTGGSGANVLTF. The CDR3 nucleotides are TGTGCCAGCGGGACAGGGGGCTCTGGGGCCAACGTCCTGACTTTC.

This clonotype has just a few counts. CDR3 DNA sequence: TGTGCCAGCAGCCCCCCGGGGCGGGGCGCCTTTGGCTACACCTTC. Translation gives CASSPPGRGAFGYTF. The rearrangement uses TRBV7-9 and TRBJ1-2; weak D call: TRBD1 (5 bases). Trimming stripped 5 bases from V and 7 bases from J, with 20 bases between. Germline CDR1 is SEHNR and CDR2 is FQNEAQ (reference sequence). The CDR3 totals 15 residues.

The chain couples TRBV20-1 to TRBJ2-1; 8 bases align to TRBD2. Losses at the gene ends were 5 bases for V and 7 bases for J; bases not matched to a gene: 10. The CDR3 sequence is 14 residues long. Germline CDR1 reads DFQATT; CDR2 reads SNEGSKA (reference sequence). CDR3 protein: CSAGQGLGVNEQFF. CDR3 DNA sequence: TGCAGTGCTGGCCAGGGACTAGGTGTTAATGAGCAGTTCTTC.

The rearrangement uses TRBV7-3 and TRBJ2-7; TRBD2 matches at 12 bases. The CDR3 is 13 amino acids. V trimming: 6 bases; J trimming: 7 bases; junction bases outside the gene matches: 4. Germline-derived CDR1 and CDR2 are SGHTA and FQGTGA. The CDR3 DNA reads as TGTGCCAGCAGTATCGGACTAGCGGGGGAGCAGTACTTC. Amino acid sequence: CASSIGLAGEQYF.

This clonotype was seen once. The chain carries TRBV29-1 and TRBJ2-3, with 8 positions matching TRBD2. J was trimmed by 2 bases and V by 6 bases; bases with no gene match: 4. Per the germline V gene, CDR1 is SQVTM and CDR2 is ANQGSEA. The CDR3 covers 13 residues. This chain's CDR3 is CSVGTRVTDTQYF. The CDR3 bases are TGCAGCGTGGGGACTAGGGTCACAGATACGCAGTATTTT.

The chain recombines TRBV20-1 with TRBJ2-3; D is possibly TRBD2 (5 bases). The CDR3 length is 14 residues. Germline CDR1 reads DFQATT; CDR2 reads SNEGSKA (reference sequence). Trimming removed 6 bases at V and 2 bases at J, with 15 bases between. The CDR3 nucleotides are TGCAGTGCCCACCCCCCCGGGGTCACAGATACGCAGTATTTT. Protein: CSAHPPGVTDTQYF.

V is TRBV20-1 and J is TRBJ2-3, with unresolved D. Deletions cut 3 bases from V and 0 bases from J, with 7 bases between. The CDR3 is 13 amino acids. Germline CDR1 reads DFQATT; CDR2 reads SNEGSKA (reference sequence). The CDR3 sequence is CSASVTSTDTQYF. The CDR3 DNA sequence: TGCAGTGCTAGCGTCACCAGCACAGATACGCAGTATTTT.

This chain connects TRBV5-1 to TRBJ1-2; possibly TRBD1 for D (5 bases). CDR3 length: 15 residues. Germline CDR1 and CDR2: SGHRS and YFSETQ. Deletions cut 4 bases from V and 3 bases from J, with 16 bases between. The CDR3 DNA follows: TGCGCCAGCAGCCACGGCCCAACCAGGGACTATGGCTACACCTTC. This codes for CASSHGPTRDYGYTF. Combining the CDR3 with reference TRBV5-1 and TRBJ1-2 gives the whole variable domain KAGVTQTPRYLIKTRGQQVTLSCSPISGHRSVSWYQQTPGQGLQFLFEYFSETQRNKGNFPGRFSGRQFSNSRSEMNVSTLELGDSALYLCASSHGPTRDYGYTFGSGTRLTVV.

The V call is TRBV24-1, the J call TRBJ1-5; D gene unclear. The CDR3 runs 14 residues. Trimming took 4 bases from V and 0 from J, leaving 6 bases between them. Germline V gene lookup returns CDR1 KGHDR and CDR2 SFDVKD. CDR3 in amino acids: CATSEGDSNQPQHF. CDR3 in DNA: TGTGCCACCAGTGAAGGTGATAGCAATCAGCCCCAGCATTTT.

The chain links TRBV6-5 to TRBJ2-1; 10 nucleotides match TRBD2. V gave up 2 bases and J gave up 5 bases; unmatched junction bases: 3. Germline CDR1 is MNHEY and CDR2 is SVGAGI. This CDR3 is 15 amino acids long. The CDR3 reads CASSYRTSGHNEQFF. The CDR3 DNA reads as TGTGCCAGCAGTTACAGGACTAGCGGTCACAATGAGCAGTTCTTC.

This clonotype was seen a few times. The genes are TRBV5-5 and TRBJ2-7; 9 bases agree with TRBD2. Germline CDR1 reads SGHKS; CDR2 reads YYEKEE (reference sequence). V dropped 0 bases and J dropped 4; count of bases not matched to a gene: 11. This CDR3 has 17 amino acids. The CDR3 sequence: CASSLDPAAGGNYEQYF. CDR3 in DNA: TGTGCCAGCAGCTTGGACCCAGCAGCGGGGGGCAATTACGAGCAGTACTTC.

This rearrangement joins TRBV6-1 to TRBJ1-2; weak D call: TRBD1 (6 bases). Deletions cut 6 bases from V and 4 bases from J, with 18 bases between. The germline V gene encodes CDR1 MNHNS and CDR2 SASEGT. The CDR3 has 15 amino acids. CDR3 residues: CASSERRDRFYGYTF. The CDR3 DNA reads TGTGCCAGCAGCGAACGTCGTGACAGGTTCTATGGCTACACCTTC.

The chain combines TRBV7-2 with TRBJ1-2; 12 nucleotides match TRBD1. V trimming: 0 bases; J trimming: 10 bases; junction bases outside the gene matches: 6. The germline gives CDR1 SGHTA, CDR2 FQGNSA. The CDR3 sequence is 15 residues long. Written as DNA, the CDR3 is TGTGCCAGCAGCTTAGCTCCGGGACAGGGGGCTGCCTACACCTTC. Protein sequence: CASSLAPGQGAAYTF.

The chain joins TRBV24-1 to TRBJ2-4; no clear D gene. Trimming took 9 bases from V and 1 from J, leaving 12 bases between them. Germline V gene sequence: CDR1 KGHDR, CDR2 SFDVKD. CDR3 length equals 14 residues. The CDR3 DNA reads TGTGCCACCCCAAGGCCTGAGGCCAAAAACATTCAGTACTTC. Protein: CATPRPEAKNIQYF.